This T cell receptor (beta chain) comes out of a study of CD8+ T cells in alopecia areata. In each case, RNA was isolated and then reverse transcribed into cDNA as the sequencing template. Using immunoSEQ multiplex PCR, the repertoire was profiled, and TCRdb retains in-frame clones only, with some absent. The sample carries some 180,000 clones, roughly 50% recorded once. Specimen: CD8+ T cells sorted from blood. The sequence derives from a human donor in good health.

CDR3 DNA sequence: TGTGCCAGCAGCTCTACCAGGGGGCCCGCTGGAAACACCATATATTTT. Protein: CASSSTRGPAGNTIYF. The rearrangement joins TRBV11-2 to TRBJ1-3; 8 bases are shared with TRBD1. J gave up 2 bases and V 4 bases, and 7 bases lay outside the gene matches. This CDR3 spans 16 amino acids. The germline CDR1 and CDR2 sequences are SGHAT and FQNNGV.